Each of the 15 T cell receptor beta chains below was sequenced from the same sample in a study of technical replicates of blood from a handful of donors. Profiled with immunoSEQ multiplex PCR; TCRdb holds only in-frame clones, not every one. The sample carries 74,000 or so clones, approximately 96% recorded once. Input material: T cells isolated from PBMCs. The receptors derive from a human donor in good health.

The chain joins TRBV25-1 to TRBJ2-1; TRBD2 might be the D (5 bases). There are 13 residues in the CDR3. Germline CDR1 is MGHDK and CDR2 is SYGVNS. The V end lost 2 bases, the J end lost 14 bases, and 16 bases lay between the germline ends. The CDR3 sequence is CASSENGKVREFF. CDR3 nucleotides: TGTGCCAGCAGTGAAAACGGGAAGGTTAGGGAGTTCTTC.

The rearrangement links TRBV2 to TRBJ1-5; D is perhaps TRBD1 (5 bases). Per the germline V gene, CDR1 is SNHLY and CDR2 is FYNNEI. The germline V and J ends were trimmed by 7 bases and 0 bases, with 10 bases remaining between them. The CDR3 spans 14 residues. CDR3 DNA sequence: TGTGCCAGCACTCCGACAGTTAGCAATCAGCCCCAGCATTTT. This codes for CASTPTVSNQPQHF.

The chain has TRBV19 and TRBJ2-2; weak D call: TRBD2 (6 bases). The germline CDR1 and CDR2 sequences are LNHDA and SQIVND (reference sequence). Deletions cut 0 bases from V and 2 bases from J, with 7 bases between. The CDR3 is made up of 15 amino acids. In DNA, the CDR3 is TGTGCCAGTAGTATAGATGGGACTAACACCGGGGAGCTGTTTTTT. This gives the protein CASSIDGTNTGELFF. The full variable domain, completed using reference TRBV19 and TRBJ2-2, is DGGITQSPKYLFRKEGQNVTLSCEQNLNHDAMYWYRQDPGQGLRLIYYSQIVNDFQKGDIAEGYSVSREKKESFPLTVTSAQKNPTAFYLCASSIDGTNTGELFFGEGSRLTVL.

The rearrangement joins TRBV10-3 to TRBJ1-3; D gene unclear. Germline assignment: CDR1 ENHRY and CDR2 SYGVKD. Trimming shortened V by 10 bases and J by 0 bases, and 10 bases separated the two germline ends. This CDR3 comprises 13 residues. The CDR3: CATARASGNTIYF. CDR3 nucleotide sequence: TGTGCCACCGCGCGAGCCTCTGGAAACACCATATATTTT.

This chain joins TRBV2 and TRBJ1-2; no firm D call. The CDR3 loop spans 11 amino acids. Germline V gene sequence: CDR1 SNHLY, CDR2 FYNNEI. Trimming removed 8 bases at V and 8 bases at J, with 12 bases between. The CDR3: CASREGGGYTF. The CDR3 region has the DNA TGTGCCAGCCGGGAGGGAGGGGGCTACACCTTC.

This clone was observed once. The chain employs TRBV7-2 and TRBJ1-2, with 8 positions matching TRBD1. The CDR3 is 15 residues long. From germline, CDR1 is SGHTA and CDR2 FQGNSA. Trimming removed 5 bases from V and 3 bases from J; junction bases left unmatched: 8. CDR3 sequence (DNA): TGTGCCAGCAGCACGATCGGGGGACAGGACTATGGCTACACCTTC. This translates into CASSTIGGQDYGYTF.

V and J are TRBV29-1 and TRBJ2-7, with TRBD2 matching over 8 bases. The CDR3 is 13 amino acids. V lost 6 bases and J lost 1; bases outside the gene matches: 5. In germline, CDR1 is SQVTM, CDR2 ANQGSEA. The CDR3 nucleotides read TGCAGCGTAATGGGCGGGAGGTCCTACGAGCAGTACTTC. Translated: CSVMGGRSYEQYF.

V usage is TRBV5-1 and J usage is TRBJ1-1, with a weak D call TRBD1 (5 bases). The V end lost 5 bases, the J end lost 1 base, and 12 bases lay between the germline ends. In germline, CDR1 is SGHRS, CDR2 YFSETQ. This CDR3 has 14 amino acids. CDR3 residues: CASSLGTANTEAFF. For the CDR3, the DNA is TGCGCCAGCAGTCTAGGGACTGCGAACACTGAAGCTTTCTTT.

The J gene is TRBJ2-1, the V gene TRBV25-1; D gene unclear. Germline values: CDR1 MGHDK, CDR2 SYGVNS. The CDR3 has 13 amino acids. Trimming took off 1 base at V and 5 bases at J, with 6 bases between the two ends. DNA of the CDR3: TGTGCCAGCAGTGAATTTTTAAACAATGAGCAGTTCTTC. Translating gives CASSEFLNNEQFF.

The chain links TRBV9 to TRBJ2-1; TRBD2 matches 8 bases. CDR1 SGDLS and CDR2 YYNGEE come from the germline V gene. Losses at the gene ends were 0 bases for V and 0 bases for J; bases not matched to a gene: 11. CDR3 length equals 19 residues. The CDR3: CASSVEFTSGFSSYNEQFF. CDR3 bases: TGTGCCAGCAGCGTAGAGTTCACTAGCGGATTTAGCTCCTACAATGAGCAGTTCTTC.

Here the CDR3 reads CASSLSGGETYEQYF. The CDR3 DNA follows: TGTGCCAGCAGCCTATCGGGCGGGGAGACCTACGAGCAGTACTTC. The chain couples TRBV11-2 to TRBJ2-7; maybe TRBD2 (6 bases). CDR3 size: 15 residues. The V end lost 5 bases, the J end lost 2 bases, and 16 bases lay between the germline ends. Germline CDR1 SGHAT, CDR2 FQNNGV.

The gene calls are TRBV7-2 and TRBJ2-7; D may be TRBD2 (5 bases). Germline CDR1 is SGHTA and CDR2 is FQGNSA. The length of the CDR3 is 15 residues. The V end lost 1 base, the J end lost 2 bases, and 12 bases lay between the germline ends. The chain's CDR3 is CASSLGGASTYEQYF. CDR3 DNA: TGTGCCAGCAGCTTAGGGGGAGCGAGTACCTACGAGCAGTACTTC.

This chain joins TRBV11-2 and TRBJ2-7, with 11 bases fitting TRBD2. V was clipped by 4 bases and J by 0 bases; unmatched bases: 2. In germline, CDR1 is SGHAT, CDR2 FQNNGV. This CDR3 region has 15 residues. The CDR3 is CASSSTSGSSYEQYF. Written as DNA, the CDR3 is TGTGCCAGCAGCTCTACTAGCGGGAGCTCCTACGAGCAGTACTTC.

The chain employs TRBV29-1 and TRBJ2-7, with TRBD2 matching 9 bases. The length of the CDR3 is 13 residues. V was pared by 6 bases and J by 6 bases, with 9 bases of the junction left unmatched. Germline CDR1 reads SQVTM; CDR2 reads ANQGSEA. CDR3 bases: TGCAGCGTCACCCCGGGACTAGCCCGCGAGCAGTACTTC. The encoded protein is CSVTPGLAREQYF.

The chain uses TRBV5-3 and TRBJ1-2; TRBD1 matches at 9 bases. TRBV5-3 belongs to the ORF category, with a function that is uncertain. This CDR3 has 13 residues. The J segment lost 4 bases and the V segment lost 10 bases, leaving 8 bases of the junction unmatched. The CDR3 loop reads CALQGAFGYGYTF. The CDR3 bases are TGTGCCTTACAGGGGGCATTCGGCTATGGCTACACCTTC.